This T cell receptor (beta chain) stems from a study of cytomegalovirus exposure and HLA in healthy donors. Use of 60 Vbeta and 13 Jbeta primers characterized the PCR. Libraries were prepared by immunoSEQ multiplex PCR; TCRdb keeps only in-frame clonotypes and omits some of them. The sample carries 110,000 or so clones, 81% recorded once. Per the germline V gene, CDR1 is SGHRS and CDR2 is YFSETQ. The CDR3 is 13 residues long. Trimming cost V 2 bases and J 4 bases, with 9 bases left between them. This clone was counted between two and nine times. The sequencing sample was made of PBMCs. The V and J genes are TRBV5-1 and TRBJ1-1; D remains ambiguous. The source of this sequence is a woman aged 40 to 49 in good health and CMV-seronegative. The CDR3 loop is CASSFAARTEAFF. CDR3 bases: TGCGCCAGCAGCTTTGCGGCACGCACTGAAGCTTTCTTT.